Following are 8 T cell receptor beta chains from one sample sequenced in a study of CD8+CD57+ T cells in acquired aplastic anemia. Researchers used genomic DNA as the template to profile TCR beta VDJ and CDR3. MiXCR, run by TCRdb on the reads, gives a single entry per CDR3 protein. Here the sample spans under 150,000 distinct CDR3 sequences, 41% being singletons. Sequences were obtained from sorted CD4+, CD8+, or CD8+CD57+ T cells (not recorded which) from PBMCs. These receptors originate from a human donor in good health, serving as a control.

The rearrangement uses TRBV19 and TRBJ2-7, with D perhaps matching TRBD2 (5 bases). V shed 4 bases and J shed 5 bases, with 15 bases lying between them. Germline values: CDR1 LNHDA, CDR2 SQIVND (reference sequence). This CDR3 is built from 14 residues. The CDR3 protein is CASSTGYTGNEQYF. The CDR3 DNA is TGTGCCAGTAGTACAGGTTACACCGGGAACGAGCAGTACTTC.

The table lists this clonotype with a few counts. This sequence joins TRBV18 and TRBJ1-2; TRBD1 agrees at 10 bases. The trim removed 2 bases at V and 0 bases at J, leaving 3 bases unmatched. From germline, CDR1 is KGHSH and CDR2 LQKENI. The CDR3 spans 16 residues. CDR3 coding DNA: TGTGCCAGCTCACCAGGGACAGGGGCAACTAACTATGGCTACACCTTC. It codes for CASSPGTGATNYGYTF. The full variable domain, in which reference TRBV18 and TRBJ1-2 provide the parts outside the CDR3, is NAGVMQNPRHLVRRRGQEARLRCSPMKGHSHVYWYRQLPEEGLKFMVYLQKENIIDESGMPKERFSAEFPKEGPSILRIQQVVRGDSAAYFCASSPGTGATNYGYTFGSGTRLTVV.

The chain carries TRBV2 and TRBJ1-2; TRBD1 matches at 8 bases. This CDR3 region has 12 residues. CDR1 and CDR2 from the germline V gene are SNHLY and FYNNEI. The trim removed 8 bases at V and 8 bases at J, leaving 7 bases unmatched. The DNA of the CDR3 is TGTGCCAGCGGCCGCAGGGGGCGAGGCTACACCTTC. Its protein is CASGRRGRGYTF.

This clonotype occurred many times. J is TRBJ2-5 and V is TRBV24-1; D may be TRBD1 (6 bases). The CDR3 runs 18 residues. Germline-derived CDR1 and CDR2 are KGHDR and SFDVKD. V was pared by 5 bases and J by 0 bases, with 21 bases between. The CDR3 here is CATSALNQDRQYQETQYF. CDR3 bases: TGTGCCACCAGTGCTCTCAACCAAGACAGGCAGTACCAAGAGACCCAGTACTTC.

This clonotype was recorded many times. The chain combines TRBV20-1 with TRBJ2-5; 7 bases fit TRBD1. The V segment lost 5 bases and the J segment 2 bases; nucleotides outside the gene matches: 14. This CDR3 contains 16 residues. CDR1 and CDR2 from the germline V gene are DFQATT and SNEGSKA (reference sequence). Here the CDR3 reads CSAHSVSRGTQETQYF. The CDR3 region has the DNA TGCAGTGCTCACTCCGTTTCCAGGGGGACACAAGAGACCCAGTACTTC.

The chain is built from TRBV19 and TRBJ2-7; 7 bases match TRBD1. Germline V CDR1 and CDR2: LNHDA, SQIVND (reference sequence). The CDR3 length is 13 residues. Trimming took 3 bases from V and 5 from J; bases not matched to a gene: 4. CDR3 DNA: TGTGCCAGTAGTATGACAGGGCTCCACGAGCAGTACTTC. Protein product: CASSMTGLHEQYF.

The rearrangement uses TRBV24-1 and TRBJ1-1; D ambiguous. The CDR3 has 11 residues. Trimming shortened V by 6 bases and J by 5 bases, and 6 bases separated the two germline ends. Per the germline V gene, CDR1 is KGHDR and CDR2 is SFDVKD. The CDR3 loop is CATSRLTEAFF. DNA for the CDR3: TGTGCCACCAGTAGGCTGACTGAAGCTTTCTTT.

Turning to this clonotype: Because it lacks the conserved phenylalanine or tryptophan at the end, this CDR3 is likely a read error. The chain combines TRBV27 with TRBJ1-6; TRBD1 is a possible D gene (5 bases). Germline V lookup: CDR1 MNHEY, CDR2 SMNVEV (reference sequence). The CDR3 extends over 13 amino acids. With 3 bases removed from V and 7 bases from J, the gap between germline ends came to 7 bases. The DNA for the CDR3 is TGTGCCAGCAGTTTGGGGGTGAATTCACCCCTCCACTTG. Translated, it gives CASSLGVNSPLHL.